This is a list of T cell receptor beta chains from one sample in a study of CD8+ T cells in alopecia areata. Generated by immunoSEQ multiplex PCR, the TCRdb table keeps only in-frame clones and is missing some. The sample contains 200,000 to 250,000 clones, 64% of which appear only once. Here the sequenced sample was CD4+ T cells sorted from blood, taken at week 4, from a patient treated with tofacitinib. The receptors stem from a human donor with alopecia areata. Each CDR3 is given with its conserved first and last residue. The D gene is left open where the match is weak. A row's size may be missing; if present it is once, few, many or a size class.

length: 17; J: TRBJ2-4; D: TRBD1; V: TRBV14; size: .; DNA: TGTGCCAGCAGCCAAGATAAGGGGGCGGTAGCCAAAAACATTCAGTACTTC; CDR3: CASSQDKGAVAKNIQYF
length: 13; J: TRBJ1-4; D: TRBD1; V: TRBV28; size: .; DNA: TGTGCCAGCAGTACCGGGACAGATGAAAAACTGTTTTTT; CDR3: CASSTGTDEKLFF
length: 15; J: TRBJ1-5; D: TRBD1; V: TRBV29-1; size: .; DNA: TGCAGCGTTGAAATGGCCGGGACAGGAAATCAGCCCCAGCATTTT; CDR3: CSVEMAGTGNQPQHF
length: 15; J: TRBJ1-2; D: TRBD1; V: TRBV15; size: .; DNA: TGTGCCACCAGCAGAGTAAGGACAGGGGGTTTTGGCTACACCTTC; CDR3: CATSRVRTGGFGYTF
length: 15; J: TRBJ2-2; D: .; V: TRBV19; size: few; DNA: TGTGCCAGTAGTATACGCAGGGCGGACACCGGGGAGCTGTTTTTT; CDR3: CASSIRRADTGELFF
length: 14; J: TRBJ2-3; D: .; V: TRBV7-2; size: few; DNA: TGTGCCAGCAGCCTCCGACAGAGCACAGATACGCAGTATTTT; CDR3: CASSLRQSTDTQYF
length: 14; J: TRBJ2-5; D: TRBD2; V: TRBV6-5; size: .; DNA: TGTGCCAGCAGGGAAGCGGGGAGGCAAGAGACCCAGTACTTC; CDR3: CASREAGRQETQYF
length: 13; J: TRBJ1-2; D: .; V: TRBV7-2; size: few; DNA: TGTGCCAGCACCTCCATCGGTGGCTATGGCTACACCTTC; CDR3: CASTSIGGYGYTF
length: 14; J: TRBJ2-1; D: .; V: TRBV30; size: few; DNA: TGTGCCTGGAGACCCGACAGATTCTACAATGAGCAGTTCTTC; CDR3: CAWRPDRFYNEQFF
length: 14; J: TRBJ2-5; D: TRBD2; V: TRBV5-4; size: .; DNA: TGTGCCAGCAGCTTGGACATCGGGGGGGAGACCCAGTACTTC; CDR3: CASSLDIGGETQYF
length: 14; J: TRBJ1-4; D: .; V: TRBV30; size: .; DNA: TGTGCCTGGAGTGTGCAGTCAGGCAATGAAAAACTGTTTTTT; CDR3: CAWSVQSGNEKLFF
length: 15; J: TRBJ2-5; D: TRBD1; V: TRBV9; size: .; DNA: TGTGCCAGCAGCGCCGGGACAGCGTCCTGGGGGACCCAGTACTTC; CDR3: CASSAGTASWGTQYF
length: 17; J: TRBJ2-7; D: .; V: TRBV19; size: .; DNA: TGTGCCAGTAGTAGAAGCGAGACACAGGGATACTCCTACGAGCAGTACTTC; CDR3: CASSRSETQGYSYEQYF
length: 13; J: TRBJ1-2; D: .; V: TRBV2; size: once; DNA: TGTGCCAGCAGTGCCATCTATAACTATGGCTACACCTTC; CDR3: CASSAIYNYGYTF
length: 13; J: TRBJ1-2; D: .; V: TRBV18; size: .; DNA: TGTGCCAGCTCACCTGAAATAGGAGATGGCTACACCTTC; CDR3: CASSPEIGDGYTF
length: 13; J: TRBJ1-1; D: .; V: TRBV29-1; size: .; DNA: TGCAGCGTCGAGCCTACCATGAACACTGAAGCTTTCTTT; CDR3: CSVEPTMNTEAFF
length: 15; J: TRBJ2-3; D: .; V: TRBV5-1; size: few; DNA: TGCGCCAGCAGCTTGGGCAAGGGGTCCACAGATACGCAGTATTTT; CDR3: CASSLGKGSTDTQYF
length: 11; J: TRBJ2-2; D: .; V: TRBV29-1; size: few; DNA: TGCAGCGTTACGAACACCGGGGAGCTGTTTTTT; CDR3: CSVTNTGELFF
length: 13; J: TRBJ2-2; D: .; V: TRBV30; size: .; DNA: TGTGCCTGGAGTGTATATACGGGCGGGGAGCTGTTTTTT; CDR3: CAWSVYTGGELFF
length: 15; J: TRBJ1-2; D: .; V: TRBV2; size: .; DNA: TGTGCCAGCAGTGAAGCGCTTCTAATAGAAGGCGGCTACACCTTC; CDR3: CASSEALLIEGGYTF
length: 12; J: TRBJ2-7; D: .; V: TRBV29-1; size: .; DNA: TGCAGCGTTGAAGGGCAGTCCTACGAGCAGTACTTC; CDR3: CSVEGQSYEQYF
length: 14; J: TRBJ1-1; D: TRBD1; V: TRBV6-5; size: .; DNA: TGTGCCAGCCACAACCGACAGGGAGCCTCTGAAGCTTTCTTT; CDR3: CASHNRQGASEAFF
length: 13; J: TRBJ2-5; D: .; V: TRBV7-2; size: .; DNA: TGTGCCAGCAGTAGACAGAAGCAAGAGACCCAGTACTTC; CDR3: CASSRQKQETQYF
length: 17; J: TRBJ2-7; D: TRBD1; V: TRBV7-9; size: .; DNA: TGTGCCAGCAGCCCCAAGGGTGGGACAGGGCAACCCTACGAGCAGTACTTC; CDR3: CASSPKGGTGQPYEQYF